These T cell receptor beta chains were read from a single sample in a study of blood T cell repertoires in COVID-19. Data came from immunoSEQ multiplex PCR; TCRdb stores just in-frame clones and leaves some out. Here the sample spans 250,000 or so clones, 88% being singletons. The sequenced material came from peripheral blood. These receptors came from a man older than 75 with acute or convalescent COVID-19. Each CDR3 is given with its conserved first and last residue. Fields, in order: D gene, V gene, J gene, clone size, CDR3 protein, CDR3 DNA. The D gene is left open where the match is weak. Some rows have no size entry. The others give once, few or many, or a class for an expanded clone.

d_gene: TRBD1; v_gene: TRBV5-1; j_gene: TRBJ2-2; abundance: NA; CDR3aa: CASSVRQGSTGELFF; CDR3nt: TGCGCCAGCAGCGTCCGACAGGGGAGCACCGGGGAGCTGTTTTTT
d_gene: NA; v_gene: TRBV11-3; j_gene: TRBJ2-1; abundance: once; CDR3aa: CASSFRSGNEQFF; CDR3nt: TGTGCCAGCAGCTTCCGATCCGGCAATGAGCAGTTCTTC
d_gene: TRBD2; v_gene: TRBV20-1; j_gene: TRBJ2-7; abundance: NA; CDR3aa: CSAGLLAGSHF; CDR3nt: TGCAGTGCTGGCCTACTAGCGGGAAGCCACTTC
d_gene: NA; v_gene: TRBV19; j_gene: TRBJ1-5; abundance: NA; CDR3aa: CASSNRQLNQPQHF; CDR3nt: TGTGCCAGTAGTAACCGACAGCTCAATCAGCCCCAGCATTTT
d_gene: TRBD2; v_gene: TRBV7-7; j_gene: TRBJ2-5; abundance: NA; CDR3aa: CASSSMRGETQYF; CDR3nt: TGTGCCAGCAGCTCTATGCGGGGGGAGACCCAGTACTTC
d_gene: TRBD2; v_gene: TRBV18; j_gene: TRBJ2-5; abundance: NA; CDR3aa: CASSPPTSGGETQYF; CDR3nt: TGTGCCAGCTCACCACCGACTAGCGGGGGAGAGACCCAGTACTTC
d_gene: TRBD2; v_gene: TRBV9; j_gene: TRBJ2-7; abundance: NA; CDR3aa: CASSPSRTGTSGIRSYEQYF; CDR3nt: TGTGCCAGCAGCCCTAGTCGTACAGGGACTAGCGGGATAAGGTCCTACGAGCAGTACTTC
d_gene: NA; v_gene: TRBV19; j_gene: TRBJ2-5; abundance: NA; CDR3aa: CASSIYGRTKETQYF; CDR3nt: TGTGCCAGTAGTATATATGGGAGGACGAAAGAGACCCAGTACTTC
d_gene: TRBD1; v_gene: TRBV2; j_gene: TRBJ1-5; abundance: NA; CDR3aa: CASSSPGGASNQPQHF; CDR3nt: TGTGCCAGCAGTTCTCCAGGGGGCGCGAGCAATCAGCCCCAGCATTTT
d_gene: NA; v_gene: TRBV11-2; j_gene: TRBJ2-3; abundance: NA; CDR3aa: CASSIMGPTDTQYF; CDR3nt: TGTGCCAGCAGCATCATGGGGCCCACAGATACGCAGTATTTT
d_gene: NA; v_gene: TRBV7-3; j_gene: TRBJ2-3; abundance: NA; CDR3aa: CASSLTIGLDTQYF; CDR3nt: TGTGCCAGCAGCTTAACGATTGGACTCGATACGCAGTATTTT
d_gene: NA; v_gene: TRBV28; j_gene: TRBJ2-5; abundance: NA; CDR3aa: CASSLKAIKTQYF; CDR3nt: TGTGCCAGCAGTTTAAAAGCGATAAAGACCCAGTACTTC
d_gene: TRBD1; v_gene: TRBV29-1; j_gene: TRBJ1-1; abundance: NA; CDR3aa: CSVDLTGYGYTEAFF; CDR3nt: TGCAGCGTTGATTTGACAGGGTATGGATATACTGAAGCTTTCTTT
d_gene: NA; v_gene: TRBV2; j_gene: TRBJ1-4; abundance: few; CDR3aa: CASTSLGGTNEKLFF; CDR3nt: TGTGCCAGCACCTCCCTTGGGGGGACTAATGAAAAACTGTTTTTT
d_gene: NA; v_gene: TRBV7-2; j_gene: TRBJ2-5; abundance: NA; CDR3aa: CASSLAGGRETQYF; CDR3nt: TGTGCCAGCAGCTTAGCGGGAGGAAGGGAGACCCAGTACTTC
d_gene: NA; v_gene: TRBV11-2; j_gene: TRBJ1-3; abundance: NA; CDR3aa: CASSLDPGSGNTIYF; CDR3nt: TGTGCCAGCAGCTTAGATCCCGGGTCTGGAAACACCATATATTTT
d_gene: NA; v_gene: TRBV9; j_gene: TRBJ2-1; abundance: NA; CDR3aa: CASSVGGFNEQFF; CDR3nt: TGTGCCAGCAGCGTAGGAGGGTTCAATGAGCAGTTCTTC
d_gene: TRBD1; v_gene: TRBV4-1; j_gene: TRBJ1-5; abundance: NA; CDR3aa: CASSQHRGQPQHF; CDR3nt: TGCGCCAGCAGCCAACACAGGGGCCAGCCCCAGCATTTT
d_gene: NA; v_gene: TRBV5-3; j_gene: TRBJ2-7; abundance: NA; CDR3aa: CARTPDSAVSYEQYF; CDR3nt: TGTGCCAGAACCCCAGACAGTGCAGTCTCCTACGAGCAGTACTTC
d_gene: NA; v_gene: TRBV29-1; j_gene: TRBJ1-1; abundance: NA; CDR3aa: CSGQTTNTEAFF; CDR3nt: TGCAGCGGACAGACGACGAACACTGAAGCTTTCTTT
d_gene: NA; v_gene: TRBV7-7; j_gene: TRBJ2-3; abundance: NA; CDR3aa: CASSLAEYPDTQYF; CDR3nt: TGTGCTAGCAGCTTAGCTGAGTATCCAGATACGCAGTATTTT
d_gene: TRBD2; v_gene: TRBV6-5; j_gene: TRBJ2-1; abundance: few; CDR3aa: CASSSTSGGTYNEQFF; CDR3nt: TGTGCCAGCAGTTCCACTAGCGGGGGTACTTACAATGAGCAGTTCTTC
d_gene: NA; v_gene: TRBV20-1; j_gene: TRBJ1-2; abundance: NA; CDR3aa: CSASRSGAKGSYGYTF; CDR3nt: TGCAGTGCTAGTCGGTCAGGGGCAAAAGGGAGCTATGGCTACACCTTC
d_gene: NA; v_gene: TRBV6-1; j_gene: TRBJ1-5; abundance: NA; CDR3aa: CASSGLTGYGNQPQHF; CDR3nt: TGTGCCAGCAGTGGTCTCACAGGGTACGGCAATCAGCCCCAGCATTTT
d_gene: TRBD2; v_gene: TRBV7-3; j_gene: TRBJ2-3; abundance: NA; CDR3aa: CASSGGLAHGTDTQYF; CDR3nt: TGTGCCAGCAGCGGCGGACTAGCGCACGGCACAGATACGCAGTATTTT
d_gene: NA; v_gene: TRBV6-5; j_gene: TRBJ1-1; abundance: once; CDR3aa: CASSLGLHTEAFF; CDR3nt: TGTGCCAGCAGTTTAGGACTCCACACTGAAGCTTTCTTT
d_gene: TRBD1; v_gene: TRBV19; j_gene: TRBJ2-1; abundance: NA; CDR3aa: CASSLSRQGTSYNEQFF; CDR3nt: TGTGCCAGTAGTTTGTCCCGACAGGGAACGTCCTACAATGAGCAGTTCTTC
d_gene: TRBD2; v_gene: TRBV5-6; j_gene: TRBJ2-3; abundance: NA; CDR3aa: CASSILLAGAPDTQYF; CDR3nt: TGTGCCAGCAGCATCCTACTAGCGGGAGCCCCAGATACGCAGTATTTT
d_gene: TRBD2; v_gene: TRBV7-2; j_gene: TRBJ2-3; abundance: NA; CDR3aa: CASSHPLRGGQTDTQYF; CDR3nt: TGTGCCAGCAGCCACCCCTTGCGGGGGGGCCAGACAGATACGCAGTATTTT
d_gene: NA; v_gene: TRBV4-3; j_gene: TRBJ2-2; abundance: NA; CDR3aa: CASSLTARGAGELFF; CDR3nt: TGCGCCAGCAGCCTTACGGCCCGAGGAGCCGGGGAGCTGTTTTTT
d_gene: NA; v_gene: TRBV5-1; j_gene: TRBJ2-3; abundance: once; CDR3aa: CASSLADRTHPQYF; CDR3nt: TGCGCCAGCAGCTTAGCCGACAGGACCCATCCGCAGTATTTT
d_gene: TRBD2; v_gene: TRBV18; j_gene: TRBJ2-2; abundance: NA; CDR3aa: CASSRGTSGTRNTGELFF; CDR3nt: TGTGCCAGCTCACGAGGGACTAGCGGGACCCGGAACACCGGGGAGCTGTTTTTT
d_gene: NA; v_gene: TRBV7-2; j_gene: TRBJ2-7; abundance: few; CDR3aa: CASSLVYGEDEQYF; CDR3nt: TGTGCCAGCAGCTTAGTATACGGGGAGGACGAGCAGTACTTC
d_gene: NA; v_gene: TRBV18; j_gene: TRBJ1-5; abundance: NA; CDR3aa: CASSSRWGGDQPQHF; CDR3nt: TGTGCCAGCTCGTCAAGATGGGGGGGTGATCAGCCCCAGCATTTT
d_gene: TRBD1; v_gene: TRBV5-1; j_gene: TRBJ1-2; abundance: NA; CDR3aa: CASSSRQGFWGNYGYTF; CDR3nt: TGCGCCAGCAGCTCCCGACAGGGGTTTTGGGGAAACTATGGCTACACCTTC
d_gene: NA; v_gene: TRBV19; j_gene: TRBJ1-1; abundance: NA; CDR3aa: CASTSTGDTEAFF; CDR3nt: TGTGCCAGTACCTCGACGGGAGACACTGAAGCTTTCTTT
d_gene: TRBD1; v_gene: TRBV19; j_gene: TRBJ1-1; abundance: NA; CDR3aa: CASSITPRGIGEAFF; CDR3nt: TGTGCCAGTAGTATTACCCCCAGGGGGATTGGTGAAGCTTTCTTT
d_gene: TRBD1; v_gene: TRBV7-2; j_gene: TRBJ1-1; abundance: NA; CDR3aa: CASSRDRDTEAFF; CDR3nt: TGTGCCAGCAGCAGGGACAGGGACACTGAAGCTTTCTTT
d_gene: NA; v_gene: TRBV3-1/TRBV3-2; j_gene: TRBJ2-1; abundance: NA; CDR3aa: CASRLDGGRGNEQFF; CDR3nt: TGTGCCAGCAGACTGGACGGGGGGCGAGGGAATGAGCAGTTCTTC
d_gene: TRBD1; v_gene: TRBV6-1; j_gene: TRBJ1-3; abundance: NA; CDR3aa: CASSEGGTGSGNTIYF; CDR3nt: TGTGCCAGCAGTGAAGGGGGGACAGGGTCTGGAAACACCATATATTTT
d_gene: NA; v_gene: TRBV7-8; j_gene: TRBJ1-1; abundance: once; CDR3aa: CASSLEPLTGGNTEAFF; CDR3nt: TGTGCCAGCAGCTTAGAGCCTCTTACCGGGGGGAACACTGAAGCTTTCTTT
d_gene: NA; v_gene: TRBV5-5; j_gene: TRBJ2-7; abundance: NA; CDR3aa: CASSFHTDAEQYF; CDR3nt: TGTGCCAGCAGCTTCCACACCGATGCCGAGCAGTACTTC
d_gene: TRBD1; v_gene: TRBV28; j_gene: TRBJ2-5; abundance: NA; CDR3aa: CATSPEDRGRETQYF; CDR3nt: TGTGCCACCTCCCCGGAGGACAGGGGGCGGGAGACCCAGTACTTC
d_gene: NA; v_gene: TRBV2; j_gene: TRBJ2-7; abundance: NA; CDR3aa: CASSEIGAYEQYF; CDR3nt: TGTGCCAGCAGTGAAATTGGGGCATACGAGCAGTACTTC
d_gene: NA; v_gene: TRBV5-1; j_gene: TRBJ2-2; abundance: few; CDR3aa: CASTEGNTGELFF; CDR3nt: TGCGCCAGCACTGAGGGGAACACCGGGGAGCTGTTTTTT
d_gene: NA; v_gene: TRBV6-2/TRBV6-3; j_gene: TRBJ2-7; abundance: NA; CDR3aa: CASSYAAGASYEQYF; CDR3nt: TGTGCCAGCAGTTACGCGGCGGGGGCGTCCTACGAGCAGTACTTC
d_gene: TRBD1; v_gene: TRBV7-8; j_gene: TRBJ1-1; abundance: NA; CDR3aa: CASSLGQGAMNTEAFF; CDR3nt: TGTGCCAGCAGCTTAGGACAGGGTGCTATGAACACTGAAGCTTTCTTT
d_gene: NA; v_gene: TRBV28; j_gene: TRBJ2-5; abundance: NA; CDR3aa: CASSLVGAFRRETQYF; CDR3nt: TGTGCCAGCAGTTTAGTGGGGGCGTTTCGTAGAGAGACCCAGTACTTC
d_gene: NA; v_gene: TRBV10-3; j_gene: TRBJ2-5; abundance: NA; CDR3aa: CAISESVRGQETQYF; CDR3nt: TGTGCCATCAGTGAGTCGGTGCGGGGTCAAGAGACCCAGTACTTC